The 18 T cell receptor beta chains listed next were all sequenced from one sample in a study of early T cells in non-severe SARS-CoV-2 infection. TCRdb reprocessed the 5' RACE reads via MiXCR and lists one record per CDR3 protein. The sample contains about 100,000 distinct CDR3 sequences, over 10% of which appear only once. The specimen sequenced was whole blood. Receptors were obtained from an adult who was a healthcare worker with PCR-confirmed SARS-CoV-2 infection or an uninfected control (not recorded which).

The chain joins TRBV20-1 to TRBJ2-2; D is possibly TRBD1 (5 bases). This CDR3 region has 12 residues. The germline CDR1 and CDR2 sequences are DFQATT and SNEGSKA (reference sequence). V was cut by 6 bases and J by 4 bases, with 9 bases left in between. CDR3 loop: CSAQGSTGELFF. The CDR3 region has the DNA TGCAGTGCGCAGGGATCCACCGGGGAGCTGTTTTTT.

A note on this clonotype: A read error may be the cause here, since a much bigger clone is one base away. The gene calls are TRBV12-3 or TRBV12-4 and TRBJ1-4; tentatively, D is TRBD1 (5 bases). This CDR3 has 15 residues. Here the CDR3 reads CASSPLAGRNVKLFF. DNA of the CDR3: TGTGCCAGCAGTCCCCTGGCAGGGCGGAATGTAAAACTGTTTTTT.

The V and J genes are TRBV6-6 and TRBJ2-7; TRBD1 agrees at 9 bases. This CDR3 contains 14 residues. The germline gives CDR1 MNHNY, CDR2 SVGAGI (reference sequence). V shed 1 base, J shed 6 bases, and the junction held 4 bases outside the gene matches. CDR3 region: CASSYFSTGGEQYF. CDR3 coding DNA: TGTGCCAGCAGTTACTTTTCGACAGGGGGCGAGCAGTACTTC.

This clonotype was found a few times. This chain joins TRBV6-6 and TRBJ1-2; D perhaps matches TRBD1 (5 bases). The germline V gene has CDR1 MNHNY and CDR2 SVGAGI (reference sequence). V dropped 6 bases and J dropped 2 bases, with 10 bases sitting between them. The CDR3 covers 13 residues. CDR3 sequence (DNA): TGTGCCAGCAGCTCGGACAAGAACTATGGCTACACCTTC. Translation gives CASSSDKNYGYTF.

The rearrangement joins TRBV10-3 to TRBJ2-7; 10 bases map to TRBD1. The CDR3 totals 15 residues. V gave up 4 bases and J gave up 6 bases; unmatched junction bases: 9. In germline, CDR1 is ENHRY, CDR2 SYGVKD. The CDR3 loop reads CAISANRQGAGEQYF. The CDR3 bases are TGTGCCATCAGTGCAAACAGACAGGGGGCGGGCGAGCAGTACTTC.

The CDR3 region is CASSSLPGVPPETQYF. In DNA, the CDR3 is TGTGCCAGCAGCTCCTTGCCGGGGGTTCCCCCAGAGACCCAGTACTTC. The chain uses TRBV7-9 and TRBJ2-5; D is possibly TRBD2 (6 bases). From germline, CDR1 is SEHNR and CDR2 FQNEAQ (reference sequence). V was clipped by 4 bases and J by 4 bases, with 19 bases between them. CDR3 length: 16 residues.

Note on this clonotype: This clone may be a read error of a much larger clone one base away. This chain uses TRBV11-2 with TRBJ1-2; D call uncertain. The CDR3 length is 13 residues. Germline CDR1 reads SGHAT; CDR2 reads FQNNGV. CDR3 nucleotides: TGTACCAGCAGCTTAGATAGGCCGGATGGCTACACCTTC. It translates to CTSSLDRPDGYTF.

The sample holds many counts of this clonotype. In nucleotides, the CDR3 is TGTGCCAGCAGCCCGACAGGGTGGGGCTACACCTTC. Translated, it gives CASSPTGWGYTF. The chain has TRBV7-9 and TRBJ1-2; 7 nucleotides line up with TRBD1. The length of the CDR3 is 12 residues. Germline V gene lookup returns CDR1 SEHNR and CDR2 FQNEAQ (reference sequence). V dropped 5 bases and J dropped 8; count of bases not matched to a gene: 5.

This clonotype was detected many times. The chain joins TRBV29-1 to TRBJ1-4; D perhaps matches TRBD1 (5 bases). Germline V gene lookup returns CDR1 SQVTM and CDR2 ANQGSEA. The V end lost 7 bases, the J end lost 1 base, and 7 bases lay between the germline ends. CDR3 size: 12 residues. The CDR3 nucleotides read TGCAGCGGGGGGGTAACTAATGAAAAACTGTTTTTT. Its protein product is CSGGVTNEKLFF. Looking up the rest from reference TRBV29-1 and TRBJ1-4 gives the full variable domain: SAVISQKPSRDICQRGTSLTIQCQVDSQVTMMFWYRQQPGQSLTLIATANQGSEATYESGFVIDKFPISRPNLTFSTLTVSNMSPEDSSIYLCSGGVTNEKLFFGSGTQLSVL.

This clonotype came up many times. V is TRBV12-3 or TRBV12-4 and J is TRBJ2-3; D is perhaps TRBD1 (6 bases). This CDR3 is built from 14 residues. The V and J ends lost 6 bases and 5 bases respectively, with 15 bases between them. CDR3 sequence (DNA): TGTGCCAGCAGCAACCTACAGGGTAGAGATACGCAGTATTTT. This encodes CASSNLQGRDTQYF.

V gene TRBV12-3 or TRBV12-4 combines with J gene TRBJ2-1; 10 nucleotides align to TRBD1. This CDR3 spans 15 amino acids. V lost 1 base and J lost 8; bases outside the gene matches: 5. CDR3 loop: CASSLGQGAPDEQFF. In nucleotides, the CDR3 is TGTGCCAGCAGTTTAGGACAGGGGGCGCCGGATGAGCAGTTCTTC.

This clonotype was counted a few times. V and J are TRBV9 and TRBJ2-1; the match to TRBD1 covers 11 bases. Losses at the gene ends were 4 bases for V and 3 bases for J; bases not matched to a gene: 9. Germline V gene data show CDR1 as SGDLS and CDR2 as YYNGEE. This CDR3 is built from 17 residues. CDR3 bases: TGTGCCAGCAGCTCCAGTGCCGGGACAGGGGGCTACAATGAGCAGTTCTTC. Its protein is CASSSSAGTGGYNEQFF.

The chain joins TRBV6-4 to TRBJ2-3, with 10 positions matching TRBD1. CDR3 length equals 15 residues. Germline CDR1 MRHNA, CDR2 SNTAGT. After removal of 6 bases from V and 5 bases from J, the junction contained 8 bases not matched to a gene. CDR3 in amino acids: CASRMTGGREDTQYF. In nucleotides, the CDR3 is TGTGCCAGCAGAATGACAGGGGGCAGGGAAGATACGCAGTATTTT.

The chain is built from TRBV2 and TRBJ2-1; D is unresolved. V was pared by 2 bases and J by 1 base, with 9 bases between. Germline CDR1 reads SNHLY; CDR2 reads FYNNEI. This CDR3 spans 15 amino acids. As DNA, the CDR3 is TGTGCCAGCAGTGAACTTGGCGGATCCTACAATGAGCAGTTCTTC. Protein: CASSELGGSYNEQFF.

This clonotype was observed a few times. The chain uses TRBV7-2 and TRBJ2-1; D possibly corresponds to TRBD2 (5 bases). The V gene's germline CDR1 is SGHTA and CDR2 FQGNSA. V shed 5 bases and J shed 0 bases, with 14 bases lying between them. The CDR3 is 16 amino acids. The CDR3 nucleotides are TGTGCCAGCAGCCCCGGCGGGCGGTTCTCCTACAATGAGCAGTTCTTC. This translates into CASSPGGRFSYNEQFF.

This clonotype has ten or more counts. The CDR3, as DNA: TGTGCCAGCAGCCGCGATGGGATCACTGAAGCTTTCTTT. It encodes CASSRDGITEAFF. The genes are TRBV6-6 and TRBJ1-1, with D hard to call. Germline V CDR1 and CDR2: MNHNY, SVGAGI (reference sequence). The CDR3 runs 13 residues. V lost 6 bases and J lost 4, with 12 bases in between.

This clonotype has more than one count but fewer than ten. The chain carries TRBV11-2 and TRBJ1-2, with 7 positions matching TRBD1. This CDR3 comprises 14 residues. Germline CDR1 SGHAT, CDR2 FQNNGV. The trim removed 8 bases at V and 4 bases at J, leaving 10 bases unmatched. CDR3 residues: CASGHEDRLYGYTF. The DNA for the CDR3 is TGTGCCAGCGGCCATGAGGACAGGCTCTATGGCTACACCTTC.

This clonotype was seen a single time. Given a much more abundant clone one base away, this may be a read error. The J gene is TRBJ1-5, the V gene TRBV6-2 or TRBV6-3; 8 bases map to TRBD1. CDR1 and CDR2 (germline): MNHEY, SVGEGT. The length of the CDR3 is 15 residues. V lost 4 bases and J lost 7; bases outside the gene matches: 9. The CDR3 DNA reads TGTGCCAGCAGTTCCCGGACAGGGAGCCAGCAGCCCCAGCATTTT. Its translation: CASSSRTGSQQPQHF.